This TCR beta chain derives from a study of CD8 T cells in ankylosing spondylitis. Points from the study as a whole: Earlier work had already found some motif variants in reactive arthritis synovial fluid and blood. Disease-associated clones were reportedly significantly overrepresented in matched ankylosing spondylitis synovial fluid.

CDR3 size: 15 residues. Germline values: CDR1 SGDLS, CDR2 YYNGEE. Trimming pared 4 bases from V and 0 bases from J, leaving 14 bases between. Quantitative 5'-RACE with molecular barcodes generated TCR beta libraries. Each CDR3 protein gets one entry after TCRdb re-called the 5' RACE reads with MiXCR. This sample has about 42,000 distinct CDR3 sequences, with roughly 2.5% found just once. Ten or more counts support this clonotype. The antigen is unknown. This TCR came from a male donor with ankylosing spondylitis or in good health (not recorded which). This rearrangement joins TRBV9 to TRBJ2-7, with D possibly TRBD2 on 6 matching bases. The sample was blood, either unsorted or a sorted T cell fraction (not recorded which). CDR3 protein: CASSSRSGSSYEQYF. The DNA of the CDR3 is TGTGCCAGCAGCTCCCGTAGCGGCAGCTCCTACGAGCAGTACTTC.